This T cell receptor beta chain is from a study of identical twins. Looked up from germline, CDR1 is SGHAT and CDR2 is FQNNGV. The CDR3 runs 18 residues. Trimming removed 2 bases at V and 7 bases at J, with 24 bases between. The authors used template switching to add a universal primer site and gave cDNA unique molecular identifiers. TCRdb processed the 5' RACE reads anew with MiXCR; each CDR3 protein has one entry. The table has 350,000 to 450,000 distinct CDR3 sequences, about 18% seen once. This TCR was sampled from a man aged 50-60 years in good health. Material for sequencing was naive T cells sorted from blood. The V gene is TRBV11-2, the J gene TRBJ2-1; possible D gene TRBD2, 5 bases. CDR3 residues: CASSLTPTRIGFGNEQFF. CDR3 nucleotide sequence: TGTGCCAGCAGCTTAACCCCAACTAGAATCGGGTTTGGGAATGAGCAGTTCTTC. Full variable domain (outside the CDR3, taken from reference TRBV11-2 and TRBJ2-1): EAGVAQSPRYKIIEKRQSVAFWCNPISGHATLYWYQQILGQGPKLLIQFQNNGVVDDSQLPKDRFSAERLKGVDSTLKIQPAKLEDSAVYLCASSLTPTRIGFGNEQFFGPGTRLTVL.